This note documents a single T cell receptor beta chain sequence. The antigen remains unidentified. Trimming cost V 0 bases and J 7 bases; bases outside gene matches: 6. The CDR3 spans 14 residues. CDR1 and CDR2 from the germline V gene are SGDLS and YYNGEE. The sample belongs to a study of response to subunit inactivated influenza vaccine. General study results and limits: T cells newly recruited by each seasonal influenza vaccination are few, the authors suggested.

TCRdb independently ran MiXCR on the RT-PCR reads; one entry per CDR3 protein. The sample carries roughly 290,000 distinct CDR3 sequences, 21% recorded once. V usage is TRBV9 and J usage is TRBJ2-7; TRBD2 agrees at 8 bases. The source is a man between 50 and 69 years old who received an inactivated influenza vaccine. The sequencing here drew on PBMCs from blood, taken about 20 months after vaccination. DNA of the CDR3: TGTGCCAGCAGCGTAGCAGCGGGAGCATATGAGCAGTACTTC. Translated: CASSVAAGAYEQYF.